Below are 24 T cell receptor beta chains sequenced from a single sample in a study of control samples from healthy donors and cancer patients. TCRdb's copy holds only in-frame clones and misses some; the assay was immunoSEQ multiplex PCR. The sample lists about 160,000 clones; 80% to 90% were seen once. Sequenced input: blood. The receptor source for this set is a young man in good health.

Notes on this clone: Different DNA sequences within this sample yield the same CDR3. The chain employs TRBV6-6 and TRBJ1-4, with TRBD1 matching 10 bases. CDR3 size: 12 residues. In germline, CDR1 is MNHNY, CDR2 SVGAGI (reference sequence). The ends lost 8 bases at V and 7 bases at J; junction bases unmatched: 1. This CDR3 is CASGTGVEKLFF. The CDR3 region has the DNA TGTGCCAGCGGGACAGGGGTTGAAAAACTGTTTTTT.

The chain employs TRBV5-5 and TRBJ1-5; maybe TRBD1 (5 bases). This CDR3 comprises 14 residues. The germline CDR1 and CDR2 sequences are SGHKS and YYEKEE (reference sequence). V shed 2 bases and J shed 4 bases, with 10 bases lying between them. CDR3 DNA sequence: TGTGCCAGCAGCTTTTGGGGCAATAATCAGCCCCAGCATTTT. This sequence encodes CASSFWGNNQPQHF.

The chain joins TRBV9 to TRBJ2-3, with 15 bases lining up with TRBD2. The germline CDR1 and CDR2 sequences are SGDLS and YYNGEE. There are 16 residues in the CDR3. Unmatched junction bases numbered 7, after V lost 4 bases and J lost 7 bases. CDR3 region: CASSPWTSGRVNTQYF. In DNA form, the CDR3 reads TGTGCCAGCAGCCCTTGGACTAGCGGGAGGGTGAATACGCAGTATTTT.

The V and J genes are TRBV11-2 and TRBJ1-3; D is unresolved. The CDR3 contains 14 residues. The germline V gene has CDR1 SGHAT and CDR2 FQNNGV. The ends were cut back, 5 bases at V and 4 bases at J, with 12 bases in the middle. This CDR3 reads CASSPRRSGNTIYF. The CDR3, as DNA: TGTGCCAGCAGCCCCCGGCGGTCCGGAAACACCATATATTTT.

The V call is TRBV11-2, the J call TRBJ1-5; 7 nucleotides align to TRBD1. CDR1 and CDR2 from the germline V gene are SGHAT and FQNNGV. V shed 3 bases and J 2 bases; nucleotides not matched to a gene: 4. The CDR3 has 15 residues. DNA of the CDR3: TGTGCCAGCAGCTTCCGACAGGGAGGCAATCAGCCCCAGCATTTT. Protein: CASSFRQGGNQPQHF.

This chain joins TRBV6-2 or TRBV6-3 and TRBJ2-7, with D unclear. This CDR3 contains 11 residues. V was pared by 2 bases and J by 6 bases, with 5 bases between. Germline V lookup: CDR1 MNHEY, CDR2 SVGEGT. Written as DNA, the CDR3 is TGTGCCAGCAGTTACGGAGCCGAGCAGTACTTC. It translates to CASSYGAEQYF.

This clone has only a few counts. The V and J genes are TRBV6-6 and TRBJ2-2; 13 bases map to TRBD2. Per germline, CDR1 MNHNY and CDR2 SVGAGI (reference sequence). The CDR3 has 16 residues. The V segment lost 6 bases and the J segment 7 bases; nucleotides outside the gene matches: 8. This CDR3 is CASRSGTSGTVGELFF. The CDR3 nucleotides read TGTGCCAGCAGGAGCGGGACTAGCGGGACAGTCGGGGAGCTGTTTTTT.

The genes are TRBV7-9 and TRBJ1-1, with a possible D match to TRBD1 (6 bases). This CDR3 has 14 residues. V was pared by 5 bases and J by 4 bases, with 14 bases between. Germline V gene data show CDR1 as SEHNR and CDR2 as FQNEAQ (reference sequence). Here the CDR3 DNA reads TGTGCCAGCAGCGCCCTACAGGGCTCCACTGAAGCTTTCTTT. Its translation is CASSALQGSTEAFF. Using reference TRBV7-9 and TRBJ1-1 for the parts outside the CDR3, the full variable domain is DTGVSQNPRHKITKRGQNVTFRCDPISEHNRLYWYRQTLGQGPEFLTYFQNEAQLEKSRLLSDRFSAERPKGSFSTLEIQRTEQGDSAMYLCASSALQGSTEAFFGQGTRLTVV.

V is TRBV7-3 and J is TRBJ1-6; 9 bases agree with TRBD1. J was trimmed by 7 bases and V by 3 bases; bases with no gene match: 4. Germline V gives CDR1 SGHTA, CDR2 FQGTGA. The CDR3 spans 15 residues. The CDR3 region is CASSFTGGSNSPLHF. The CDR3 DNA sequence: TGTGCCAGCAGCTTTACAGGGGGCTCGAATTCACCCCTCCACTTT. Full variable domain (remainder filled in from reference TRBV7-3 and TRBJ1-6): GAGVSQTPSNKVTEKGKYVELRCDPISGHTALYWYRQSLGQGPEFLIYFQGTGAADDSGLPNDRFFAVRPEGSVSTLKIQRTERGDSAVYLCASSFTGGSNSPLHFGNGTRLTVT.

This clone was seen once. The chain joins TRBV9 to TRBJ1-2; 7 bases line up with TRBD1. CDR3 length equals 15 residues. Trimming took 4 bases from V and 1 from J; bases not matched to a gene: 7. CDR1 and CDR2 from the germline V gene are SGDLS and YYNGEE. The CDR3 here is CASSFSGGSNYGYTF. CDR3 DNA: TGTGCCAGCAGCTTTTCAGGGGGAAGTAACTATGGCTACACCTTC. Based on the CDR3 plus reference TRBV9 and TRBJ1-2, the full variable domain is DSGVTQTPKHLITATGQRVTLRCSPRSGDLSVYWYQQSLDQGLQFLIQYYNGEERAKGNILERFSAQQFPDLHSELNLSSLELGDSALYFCASSFSGGSNYGYTFGSGTRLTVV.

This sequence joins TRBV28 and TRBJ2-7; D is possibly TRBD2 (6 bases). Germline loops: CDR1 MDHEN, CDR2 SYDVKM. CDR3 length: 16 residues. V was shortened by 6 bases and J by 1 base, with 19 bases between the two germline ends. The CDR3 nucleotides are TGTGCCAGCAGGCCCCCGCTGGGGGAGGAATCCTACGAGCAGTACTTC. Amino acid sequence: CASRPPLGEESYEQYF.

J is TRBJ2-1 and V is TRBV3-1 (or the pseudogene TRBV3-2), with D hard to call. The germline gives CDR1 LGHDT, CDR2 YNNKEL (reference sequence). The V end lost 2 bases, the J end lost 8 bases, and 10 bases lay between the germline ends. This CDR3 has 13 residues. As DNA, the CDR3 is TGTGCCAGCAGCCAATCTCCCGGATATGAGCAGTTCTTC. It is translated as CASSQSPGYEQFF.

The chain couples TRBV11-2 to TRBJ2-7, with D possibly matching TRBD2 (5 bases). The V gene lost 4 bases and the J gene lost 0 bases, with 22 bases spanning the gap. The CDR3 extends over 18 amino acids. CDR1 SGHAT and CDR2 FQNNGV come from the germline V gene. The CDR3 here is CASSSLRRSRMSSYEQYF. CDR3 nucleotides: TGTGCCAGCAGCTCCCTCCGGAGGTCACGAATGAGCTCCTACGAGCAGTACTTC.

This clone was observed once. The chain carries TRBV9 and TRBJ2-2; D could derive from TRBD1 or TRBD2 (5 bases each). The V end was cut by 3 bases, the J end by 2 bases, with 11 bases between. Germline loops: CDR1 SGDLS, CDR2 YYNGEE. The CDR3 length is 15 residues. The CDR3 loop is CASSAGTFNTGELFF. CDR3 nucleotides: TGTGCCAGCAGCGCAGGGACCTTTAACACCGGGGAGCTGTTTTTT.

The chain carries TRBV19 and TRBJ1-1, with D maybe TRBD1 (5 bases). The germline V gene encodes CDR1 LNHDA and CDR2 SQIVND (reference sequence). This CDR3 comprises 15 residues. Between the trimmed V and J ends, which lost 3 bases and 2 bases, there was a span of 13 bases. In DNA form, the CDR3 reads TGTGCCAGTAGTATTCAGGACATCCCCAACACTGAAGCTTTCTTT. Protein product: CASSIQDIPNTEAFF.

This clone was seen a single time. The chain couples TRBV9 to TRBJ1-4; 11 bases fit TRBD1. CDR1 SGDLS and CDR2 YYNGEE come from the germline V gene. The V segment lost 3 bases and the J segment 7 bases; nucleotides outside the gene matches: 5. This CDR3 has 15 residues. The CDR3 loop reads CASSGAGTGGEKLFF. The CDR3 nucleotides are TGTGCCAGCAGCGGCGCCGGGACAGGGGGTGAAAAACTGTTTTTT.

There are a few counts of this clone. This chain connects TRBV7-2 to TRBJ2-5; D call uncertain. Germline CDR1 SGHTA, CDR2 FQGNSA. This CDR3 has 14 amino acids. V lost 2 bases and J 2 bases, leaving 9 bases between the germline ends. CDR3 nucleotide sequence: TGTGCCAGCAGCTTATCTAACAATCAAGAGACCCAGTACTTC. It translates to CASSLSNNQETQYF. Full variable domain (remainder filled in from reference TRBV7-2 and TRBJ2-5): GAGVSQSPSNKVTEKGKDVELRCDPISGHTALYWYRQSLGQGLEFLIYFQGNSAPDKSGLPSDRFSAERTGGSVSTLTIQRTQQEDSAVYLCASSLSNNQETQYFGPGTRLLVL.

CDR3 bases: TGTGCCAGCAGCTCCAAACCATTCGGAGCGGGAACTCAAGAGACCCAGTACTTC. It is translated as CASSSKPFGAGTQETQYF. The chain links TRBV7-8 to TRBJ2-5, with 7 positions matching TRBD2. The length of the CDR3 is 18 residues. Per germline, CDR1 SGHVS and CDR2 FQNEAQ. The V gene end was trimmed by 4 bases and the J gene end by 2 bases; junction bases not matched to a gene: 16. Together with reference TRBV7-8 and TRBJ2-5, the CDR3 gives the full variable domain: GAGVSQSPRYKVAKRGQDVALRCDPISGHVSLFWYQQALGQGPEFLTYFQNEAQLDKSGLPSDRFFAERPEGSVSTLKIQRTQQEDSAVYLCASSSKPFGAGTQETQYFGPGTRLLVL.

The chain uses TRBV3-1 (or the pseudogene TRBV3-2) and TRBJ1-6; D unresolved. V gave up 5 bases and J gave up 5 bases, with 22 bases separating them. Germline lookup yields CDR1 LGHDT and CDR2 YNNKEL (reference sequence). The CDR3 spans 18 residues. Written as DNA, the CDR3 is TGTGCCAGCAGCTATGTATGTCCCATCATACATCATAATTCACCCCTCCACTTT. The encoded protein is CASSYVCPIIHHNSPLHF.

The chain has TRBV19 and TRBJ1-1; unclear D gene. This CDR3 comprises 16 residues. Germline V CDR1 and CDR2: LNHDA, SQIVND (reference sequence). Trimming took off 6 bases at V and 1 base at J, with 18 bases between the two ends. This CDR3 reads CASSMGQDMGNTEAFF. The CDR3 nucleotides read TGTGCCAGTAGCATGGGTCAAGACATGGGGAACACTGAAGCTTTCTTT.

This sequence joins TRBV9 and TRBJ2-6; D is possibly TRBD1 or TRBD2 (5 bases each). The CDR3 covers 17 residues. The germline V gene has CDR1 SGDLS and CDR2 YYNGEE. Between the trimmed V and J ends, which lost 3 bases and 0 bases, there was a span of 13 bases. CDR3 protein: CASSAGTDLSGANVLTF. The DNA of the CDR3 is TGTGCCAGCAGCGCCGGGACCGACCTCTCTGGGGCCAACGTCCTGACTTTC.

The rearrangement uses TRBV6-6 and TRBJ2-7; TRBD1 is a possible D gene (5 bases). The ends were cut back, 7 bases at V and 3 bases at J, with 16 bases in the middle. The CDR3 has 14 residues. Germline V CDR1 and CDR2: MNHNY, SVGAGI (reference sequence). The CDR3, as DNA: TGTGCCAGCACCGCTACGACAGCCCGCTACGAGCAGTACTTC. The encoded protein is CASTATTARYEQYF.

V and J are TRBV28 and TRBJ1-2; 8 positions match TRBD1. The CDR3 runs 12 residues. V was pared by 6 bases and J by 3 bases, with 0 bases of the junction left unmatched. Germline CDR1 MDHEN, CDR2 SYDVKM. The CDR3 DNA follows: TGTGCCAGCAGGACAGGGGACTATGGCTACACCTTC. It yields the protein CASRTGDYGYTF.

The chain links TRBV2 to TRBJ1-6; D is unclear. Germline CDR1 reads SNHLY; CDR2 reads FYNNEI. The CDR3 spans 15 residues. V lost 4 bases and J 6 bases, leaving 13 bases between the germline ends. In nucleotides, the CDR3 is TGTGCCAGCAGTGCCGGGCCCACCGTTAATTCACCCCTCCACTTT. Translating gives CASSAGPTVNSPLHF.